The 32 T cell receptor beta chains presented below share a single source sample, sequenced in a study of T cell changes during pregnancy in multiple sclerosis. Sequencing was performed with immunoSEQ multiplex PCR; in TCRdb, only in-frame clones are kept and a portion is missing. This table holds around 100,000 clones, roughly 93% found once. This specimen was peripheral blood, taken after pregnancy. Receptors originate from a female donor with multiple sclerosis, enrolled in a pregnancy study.

The chain has TRBV27 and TRBJ2-2, with D uncertain. CDR3 length: 12 amino acids. The germline CDR1 and CDR2 sequences are MNHEY and SMNVEV (reference sequence). Trimming removed 4 bases at V and 3 bases at J, with 3 bases between. The CDR3: CASSSYTGELFF. The CDR3 DNA reads TGTGCCAGCAGTTCGTACACCGGGGAGCTGTTTTTT.

The chain combines TRBV7-9 with TRBJ1-1; no firm D call. Trimming removed 5 bases at V and 1 base at J, with 14 bases between. The CDR3 contains 15 residues. Per the germline V gene, CDR1 is SEHNR and CDR2 is FQNEAQ (reference sequence). The chain's CDR3 is CASSLVVGGNTEAFF. DNA of the CDR3: TGTGCCAGCAGCCTAGTAGTCGGAGGGAACACTGAAGCTTTCTTT.

This chain uses TRBV25-1 with TRBJ1-1, with D uncertain. CDR3 length equals 13 residues. Trimming left V 7 bases short and J 4 bases short, with 13 bases between. Germline CDR1 and CDR2: MGHDK and SYGVNS. CDR3 sequence reads: CASMRGTRTEAFF. The CDR3 DNA sequence: TGTGCCAGCATGAGAGGAACCCGCACTGAAGCTTTCTTT.

The chain combines TRBV19 with TRBJ2-1; TRBD1 agrees at 9 bases. The CDR3 is 15 amino acids. Trimming took 0 bases from V and 3 from J; bases not matched to a gene: 0. Germline V gene data show CDR1 as LNHDA and CDR2 as SQIVND (reference sequence). Written as DNA, the CDR3 is TGTGCCAGTAGTATAGAGGGACAGGGCTACAATGAGCAGTTCTTC. Protein: CASSIEGQGYNEQFF.

The rearrangement uses TRBV29-1 and TRBJ2-3; D might be TRBD1 (5 bases). CDR3 length: 14 residues. V was shortened by 6 bases and J by 6 bases, with 19 bases between the two germline ends. Germline assignment: CDR1 SQVTM and CDR2 ANQGSEA. CDR3 in amino acids: CSVAPGLGADTQYF. The CDR3, as DNA: TGCAGCGTCGCTCCGGGTCTTGGGGCGGATACGCAGTATTTT.

The gene calls are TRBV19 and TRBJ1-1, with no clear D. Between the trimmed V and J ends, which lost 3 bases and 0 bases, there was a span of 14 bases. CDR3 length equals 16 residues. Per germline, CDR1 LNHDA and CDR2 SQIVND (reference sequence). CDR3: CASSMGARPMNTEAFF. The CDR3 nucleotides read TGTGCCAGTAGTATGGGTGCCAGGCCCATGAACACTGAAGCTTTCTTT.

The chain uses TRBV6-5 and TRBJ2-1; D is perhaps TRBD2 (5 bases). There are 15 residues in the CDR3. Trimming took 6 bases from V and 3 from J, leaving 15 bases between them. Germline V gene sequence: CDR1 MNHEY, CDR2 SVGAGI. The CDR3 DNA reads as TGTGCCAGCAGCCCATCAAGGAGGATCTACAATGAGCAGTTCTTC. This sequence encodes CASSPSRRIYNEQFF.

The rearrangement links TRBV4-3 to TRBJ2-2; TRBD2 matches at 12 bases. Germline trimming cut 0 bases from V and 0 bases from J; bases unmatched to any gene: 8. Germline CDR1 LGHNA, CDR2 YSLEER. There are 20 residues in the CDR3. The CDR3 DNA follows: TGCGCCAGCAGCCAAGAGTTACTAGCGGGGGGCAAACCGAACACCGGGGAGCTGTTTTTT. Protein product: CASSQELLAGGKPNTGELFF.

The V and J genes are TRBV10-3 and TRBJ1-2; TRBD1 aligns across 8 bases. Unmatched junction bases numbered 10, after V lost 6 bases and J lost 4 bases. The CDR3 totals 15 residues. CDR1 and CDR2 from the germline V gene are ENHRY and SYGVKD. The CDR3 sequence is CAIRRDRPVGYGYTF. The CDR3 nucleotides read TGTGCCATCAGAAGGGACAGGCCGGTGGGCTATGGCTACACCTTC.

This chain links TRBV19 with TRBJ1-6; TRBD1 is a possible D gene (5 bases). V was cut by 6 bases and J by 4 bases, with 10 bases left in between. Germline CDR1 reads LNHDA; CDR2 reads SQIVND (reference sequence). This CDR3 is 14 amino acids long. The CDR3 DNA sequence: TGTGCCAGTAGAACGAGACAGTATAATTCACCCCTCCACTTT. The encoded protein is CASRTRQYNSPLHF. The full variable domain, with the rest looked up from reference TRBV19 and TRBJ1-6, is DGGITQSPKYLFRKEGQNVTLSCEQNLNHDAMYWYRQDPGQGLRLIYYSQIVNDFQKGDIAEGYSVSREKKESFPLTVTSAQKNPTAFYLCASRTRQYNSPLHFGNGTRLTVT.

The table lists this clone with a few counts. This chain uses TRBV4-2 with TRBJ1-1; no clear D. Germline lookup yields CDR1 LGHNA and CDR2 YNFKEQ. The CDR3 contains 15 residues. Trimming shortened V by 0 bases and J by 4 bases, and 12 bases separated the two germline ends. The CDR3: CASSQEGFRLTEAFF. CDR3 DNA: TGTGCCAGCAGCCAAGAAGGCTTCAGACTCACTGAAGCTTTCTTT.

This clone was detected once. The gene calls are TRBV6-1 and TRBJ2-1; 7 bases match TRBD1. The CDR3 totals 15 residues. Unmatched junction bases numbered 8, after V lost 5 bases and J lost 4 bases. CDR1 and CDR2 from the germline V gene are MNHNS and SASEGT. For the CDR3, the DNA is TGTGCCAGCAGTCAGAGCAGGGACAGATACAATGAGCAGTTCTTC. This sequence encodes CASSQSRDRYNEQFF.

The chain has TRBV9 and TRBJ2-7, with 7 bases lining up with TRBD1. This CDR3 is built from 14 residues. Trimming at V came to 3 bases and at J to 3 bases, leaving 6 bases not matched to a gene. Germline CDR1 SGDLS, CDR2 YYNGEE. The CDR3 here is CASSAGTVGYEQYF. CDR3 bases: TGTGCCAGCAGCGCTGGGACAGTGGGCTACGAGCAGTACTTC.

The rearrangement uses TRBV5-8 and TRBJ2-5; 11 nucleotides align to TRBD1. This CDR3 is built from 15 residues. The germline V gene has CDR1 SGHTS and CDR2 YDEGEE. Unmatched junction bases numbered 4, after V lost 4 bases and J lost 2 bases. The CDR3 nucleotides are TGTGCCAGCAGCGTGGGACAGGGGGTTCAAGAGACCCAGTACTTC. Protein product: CASSVGQGVQETQYF.

This clone turned up a few times. J is TRBJ1-2 and V is TRBV4-3; D possibly corresponds to TRBD1 (5 bases). V gave up 2 bases and J gave up 5 bases, with 18 bases separating them. Per the germline V gene, CDR1 is LGHNA and CDR2 is YSLEER. There are 16 residues in the CDR3. CDR3 bases: TGCGCCAGCAGCCAAAGCAGCGGGCAGGGCGGGTATGGCTACACCTTC. This translates into CASSQSSGQGGYGYTF.

The V and J genes are TRBV4-1 and TRBJ1-2, with 7 positions matching TRBD1. The V gene's germline CDR1 is MGHRA and CDR2 YSYEKL. V lost 4 bases, J lost 8 bases, and 10 bases stayed unmatched. CDR3 length equals 14 residues. CDR3 protein: CASSLTGRYGGYTF. The CDR3 DNA follows: TGCGCCAGCAGCCTGACAGGGCGCTACGGAGGCTACACCTTC.

The chain has TRBV7-2 and TRBJ1-1; D unresolved. The CDR3 consists of 14 residues. Germline V CDR1 and CDR2: SGHTA, FQGNSA. V was shortened by 3 bases and J by 1 base, with 9 bases between the two germline ends. The CDR3 DNA is TGTGCCAGCAGCTTTGAGATCGCGAACACTGAAGCTTTCTTT. Encoded protein: CASSFEIANTEAFF.

V is TRBV6-6 and J is TRBJ2-3, with TRBD2 matching over 10 bases. The CDR3 covers 15 residues. CDR1 is MNHNY, CDR2 SVGAGI, per germline (reference sequence). The V gene end was trimmed by 8 bases and the J gene end by 4 bases; junction bases not matched to a gene: 9. The CDR3 loop is CASHSGGAGADTQYF. CDR3 nucleotide sequence: TGTGCCAGCCACAGCGGGGGGGCCGGGGCAGATACGCAGTATTTT.

The rearrangement links TRBV30 to TRBJ1-3, with D possibly being TRBD1 (5 bases). CDR1 is GTSNPN and CDR2 is SVGIG in the germline V gene (reference sequence). Trimming took 7 bases from V and 0 from J, leaving 7 bases between them. This CDR3 has 12 amino acids. The CDR3 here is CASTGSGNTIYF. The CDR3 DNA is TGTGCCTCTACAGGCTCTGGAAACACCATATATTTT.

The genes are TRBV19 and TRBJ1-1; D might be TRBD1 (5 bases). CDR1 and CDR2 from the germline V gene are LNHDA and SQIVND (reference sequence). CDR3 length: 15 residues. V shed 3 bases and J shed 0 bases, with 11 bases lying between them. The CDR3: CASSIMGLMNTEAFF. The CDR3 nucleotides read TGTGCCAGTAGTATCATGGGACTAATGAACACTGAAGCTTTCTTT.

This clone was recorded only once. The chain uses TRBV2 and TRBJ2-6, with a weak D call TRBD2 (5 bases). The V gene's germline CDR1 is SNHLY and CDR2 FYNNEI. V lost 7 bases to trimming and J lost 2 bases, with 12 bases between them. The CDR3 covers 15 residues. CDR3 sequence reads: CASMEVRPGANVLTF. CDR3 in DNA: TGTGCCAGCATGGAGGTTAGGCCTGGGGCCAACGTCCTGACTTTC.

V and J are TRBV5-5 and TRBJ2-2; 8 positions match TRBD2. J was trimmed by 0 bases and V by 4 bases; bases with no gene match: 11. The CDR3 covers 18 residues. The germline V gene has CDR1 SGHKS and CDR2 YYEKEE (reference sequence). The CDR3, as DNA: TGTGCCAGCAGCCAAGAGTTAGCGGGGTTGACGAACACCGGGGAGCTGTTTTTT. Its protein product is CASSQELAGLTNTGELFF.

This rearrangement joins TRBV5-1 to TRBJ1-3, with 7 bases aligning to TRBD1. There are 15 residues in the CDR3. Germline CDR1 and CDR2: SGHRS and YFSETQ. Trimming cost V 2 bases and J 2 bases; bases outside gene matches: 4. The CDR3 loop is CASSLQGYPGNTIYF. CDR3 nucleotides: TGCGCCAGCAGCTTACAGGGGTATCCTGGAAACACCATATATTTT.

With regard to this clone: Germline and junction disagree at one end, which may indicate a read error. The chain links TRBV12-5 to TRBJ2-1, with TRBD1 matching 8 bases. CDR1 and CDR2 (germline): LGHNT, FRNRAP. The CDR3 extends over 12 amino acids. CDR3 sequence: CASGSGQGPGVF. As DNA, the CDR3 is TGTGCTAGTGGTTCCGGACAGGGTCCAGGGGTCTTC.

The chain employs TRBV28 and TRBJ1-1; 12 positions agree with TRBD1. Germline V gene sequence: CDR1 MDHEN, CDR2 SYDVKM. V was clipped by 5 bases and J by 0 bases; unmatched bases: 16. This CDR3 spans 20 amino acids. The CDR3 coding sequence is TGTGCCAGCAGTCCTAAAATATGGGACAGGGGGCGCAGCGTGAACACTGAAGCTTTCTTT. Amino acids: CASSPKIWDRGRSVNTEAFF.

This clone occurred once. The chain joins TRBV9 to TRBJ2-1; 10 bases match TRBD1. Germline V lookup: CDR1 SGDLS, CDR2 YYNGEE. There are 15 residues in the CDR3. J lost 6 bases, V lost 2 bases, and 5 bases had no gene match. As DNA, the CDR3 is TGTGCCAGCAGCGTCGGGACAGGGGATTCCAATGAGCAGTTCTTC. This translates into CASSVGTGDSNEQFF.

The genes are TRBV25-1 and TRBJ2-1; weak D call: TRBD2 (6 bases). CDR1 is MGHDK and CDR2 is SYGVNS in the germline V gene. The CDR3 has 16 amino acids. The V and J ends lost 6 bases and 0 bases respectively, with 15 bases between them. The DNA for the CDR3 is TGTGCCAGCAGCGATAGGGGACTCCGCTCCTACAATGAGCAGTTCTTC. This gives the protein CASSDRGLRSYNEQFF.

J is TRBJ1-2 and V is TRBV5-4; 7 bases are a match to TRBD1. Germline lookup yields CDR1 SGHNT and CDR2 YYREEE (reference sequence). The CDR3 has 14 amino acids. Losses at the gene ends were 0 bases for V and 6 bases for J; bases not matched to a gene: 5. The CDR3 is CASSLGGQADGYTF. CDR3 DNA sequence: TGTGCCAGCAGCTTGGGCGGACAGGCAGATGGCTACACCTTC.

This clone was seen only once. V is TRBV6-5 and J is TRBJ2-7; no reliable D call. The V gene lost 6 bases and the J gene lost 3 bases, with 15 bases spanning the gap. The CDR3 loop spans 14 amino acids. Germline CDR1 and CDR2: MNHEY and SVGAGI. CDR3 DNA sequence: TGTGCCAGCAGGTCCTCCCACAGCTACTACGAGCAGTACTTC. Its translation is CASRSSHSYYEQYF.

The chain carries TRBV28 and TRBJ1-2; no clear D. CDR1 is MDHEN and CDR2 is SYDVKM in the germline V gene. This CDR3 spans 11 amino acids. This CDR3 is CGAAGNYGYTF. Here the CDR3 DNA reads TGTGGGGCCGCGGGAAACTATGGCTACACCTTC.

This rearrangement joins TRBV11-2 to TRBJ1-1; no clear D gene. V was clipped by 6 bases and J by 0 bases, with 14 bases between them. Germline V CDR1 and CDR2: SGHAT, FQNNGV. The CDR3 loop spans 15 amino acids. The CDR3 bases are TGTGCCAGCAGACGAATGGGAGTAATGAACACTGAAGCTTTCTTT. Translated: CASRRMGVMNTEAFF.

V gene TRBV4-2 combines with J gene TRBJ1-2, with a weak D call TRBD1 (6 bases). Trimming removed 0 bases from V and 6 bases from J, with 14 bases in between. CDR1 is LGHNA and CDR2 is YNFKEQ in the germline V gene. CDR3 length equals 15 residues. The chain's CDR3 is CASSQETGTKNGYTF. The DNA for the CDR3 is TGTGCCAGCAGCCAAGAAACAGGGACTAAGAATGGCTACACCTTC.